This T cell receptor beta chain is drawn from a study of beta chain features in type 1 diabetes. At the level of the study: Healthy donors and patients showed comparable age, gender and cell yields. Notes on the study in general: Shorter TCRB CDR3s, moderately but significantly so, marked every one of the four CD4+ subsets in Type 1 diabetes patients. Patients' naive, central memory and regulatory TCRB repertoires appeared more alike than those of healthy donors.

It was via CD45RO/CCR7/CD25/CD127/CD95/CD27 that CD4+ naive, central memory, regulatory and stem cell-like memory cells were sorted. The sequenced template was cDNA made from the entire isolated RNA. Method: immunoSEQ multiplex PCR; TCRdb's copy keeps in-frame clones and lacks some. The table records around 340,000 clones, 15% to 20% of them present only once. In its sample, this clone was seen a few times. What it binds is unknown. CDR3 size: 12 residues. Germline loops: CDR1 LNHDA, CDR2 SQIVND (reference sequence). The V end lost 1 base, the J end lost 11 bases, and 11 bases lay between the germline ends.

The sequenced sample was naive CD4+ T cells from blood. The gene calls are TRBV19 and TRBJ1-1, with a weak D call TRBD1 (5 bases). This clonotype was sampled from a woman aged 18-30 years in good health. This chain's CDR3 is CASSIVDSAAFF. The CDR3 bases are TGTGCCAGTAGTATAGTCGACAGCGCGGCTTTCTTT.